One and the same sample provided the 27 T cell receptor beta chains below, sequenced in a study of T-cell reconstitution after alpha-beta-depleted transplantation in children. Preparation of the TCRbeta library used unique molecular identifiers. TCRdb reprocessed the PCR reads via MiXCR and lists one record per CDR3 protein. The profile shows around 300,000 distinct CDR3 sequences, about 9.4% of them singletons. Sequences were derived from PBMCs, sampled before TCRalphabeta/CD19-depleted stem cell transplant. These receptors all stem from a boy under two years old with acute myeloid leukemia, due to receive a stem cell transplant.

The chain joins TRBV4-1 to TRBJ1-1; maybe TRBD1 (5 bases). V lost 0 bases, J lost 4 bases, and 9 bases lay in between. This CDR3 has 14 residues. Germline assignment: CDR1 MGHRA and CDR2 YSYEKL. The chain's CDR3 is CASSQDAGGTEAFF. As DNA, the CDR3 is TGCGCCAGCAGCCAAGATGCGGGGGGCACTGAAGCTTTCTTT.

Many counts were recorded for this clonotype. The V gene is TRBV10-3, the J gene TRBJ2-7, with 7 bases identical to TRBD2. The germline CDR1 and CDR2 sequences are ENHRY and SYGVKD. The ends lost 3 bases at V and 1 base at J; junction bases unmatched: 3. There are 14 residues in the CDR3. CDR3 in amino acids: CAISEGSGSYEQYF. The CDR3 region has the DNA TGTGCCATCAGTGAAGGTAGCGGGTCCTACGAGCAGTACTTC.

The J gene is TRBJ2-6, the V gene TRBV7-2, with D tentatively TRBD1 or TRBD2 (5 bases each). Trimming cost V 5 bases and J 2 bases, with 10 bases left between them. This CDR3 is 15 amino acids long. Per the germline V gene, CDR1 is SGHTA and CDR2 is FQGNSA. CDR3 bases: TGTGCCAGCAGCCGGGGCGGAACTGGGGCCAACGTCCTGACTTTC. This codes for CASSRGGTGANVLTF.

This clonotype has a count of ten or more. V gene TRBV5-4 combines with J gene TRBJ2-4; D remains unclear. Trimming stripped 0 bases from V and 1 base from J, with 11 bases between. CDR3 length equals 16 residues. CDR1 is SGHNT, CDR2 YYREEE, per germline (reference sequence). This CDR3 is CASSLAPDPAKNIQYF. The CDR3 bases are TGTGCCAGCAGCTTGGCTCCCGATCCGGCCAAAAACATTCAGTACTTC.

V is TRBV13 and J is TRBJ2-3; D is unresolved. Germline V gives CDR1 PRHDT, CDR2 FYEKMQ (reference sequence). The CDR3 extends over 15 amino acids. V was clipped by 1 base and J by 1 base, with 9 bases between them. The CDR3 here is CASSLEGRGTDTQYF. As DNA, the CDR3 is TGTGCCAGCAGCTTAGAGGGTCGGGGCACAGATACGCAGTATTTT. Supplemented by reference TRBV13 and TRBJ2-3, the full variable domain reads AAGVIQSPRHLIKEKRETATLKCYPIPRHDTVYWYQQGPGQDPQFLISFYEKMQSDKGSIPDRFSAQQFSDYHSELNMSSLELGDSALYFCASSLEGRGTDTQYFGPGTRLTVL.

This clonotype was detected ten times or more. V and J are TRBV6-2 or TRBV6-3 and TRBJ2-1; 15 bases align to TRBD2. The CDR3 is 15 residues long. Germline V gene sequence: CDR1 MNHEY, CDR2 SVGEGT. Trimming cost V 5 bases and J 6 bases; bases outside gene matches: 2. The CDR3 bases are TGTGCCAGCAGTACGGGACTAGCGGGGGGCAATGAGCAGTTCTTC. Protein product: CASSTGLAGGNEQFF.

This clonotype has at least ten counts. This chain uses TRBV7-2 with TRBJ2-3, with D unresolved. The ends were cut back, 4 bases at V and 4 bases at J, with 9 bases in the middle. This CDR3 is built from 13 residues. The germline CDR1 and CDR2 sequences are SGHTA and FQGNSA. The chain's CDR3 is CASSSERADTQYF. In DNA form, the CDR3 reads TGTGCCAGCAGCTCAGAGCGCGCAGATACGCAGTATTTT. Full variable domain (missing parts from reference TRBV7-2 and TRBJ2-3): GAGVSQSPSNKVTEKGKDVELRCDPISGHTALYWYRQSLGQGLEFLIYFQGNSAPDKSGLPSDRFSAERTGGSVSTLTIQRTQQEDSAVYLCASSSERADTQYFGPGTRLTVL.

This clonotype was seen many times. This chain joins TRBV28 and TRBJ2-3; 8 bases match TRBD1. Germline V gene lookup returns CDR1 MDHEN and CDR2 SYDVKM. J lost 3 bases, V lost 3 bases, and 8 bases had no gene match. The CDR3 consists of 16 residues. CDR3 in amino acids: CASSFRTGRGTDTQYF. DNA of the CDR3: TGTGCCAGCAGTTTCCGGACAGGGAGAGGAACAGATACGCAGTATTTT.

This clonotype was picked up many times. The chain employs TRBV12-1 and TRBJ1-4; the table's D call, TRBD1, was not checked against the DNA. TRBV12-1 is reported as a pseudogene. CDR3 length: 14 amino acids. Here the CDR3 reads CASSSRDRGEKLFF. The CDR3 nucleotides read TGTGCCAGCAGCTCCCGGGACAGGGGAGAAAAACTGTTTTTT.

Comments on this clonotype: This clone may be a read error of a much larger clone one base away. The chain combines TRBV15 with TRBJ1-1, with TRBD1 as a possible D gene (5 bases). The CDR3 extends over 14 amino acids. V was shortened by 3 bases and J by 5 bases, with 13 bases between the two germline ends. Germline CDR1 and CDR2: LNHNV and YYDKDF (reference sequence). The CDR3, as DNA: TGTGCCACCAGCAGTGAGGGGTGGGGGACTGAAGCTTTCTTT. It specifies CATSSEGWGTEAFF.

This clonotype was detected a few times. CDR3 in amino acids: CARGRMTNYGYTF. The CDR3 DNA reads TGTGCCAGGGGGCGGATGACTAACTATGGCTACACCTTC. The rearrangement uses TRBV2 and TRBJ1-2; D is perhaps TRBD1 (5 bases). This CDR3 is built from 13 residues. Germline V gene lookup returns CDR1 SNHLY and CDR2 FYNNEI. The V end lost 9 bases, the J end lost 0 bases, and 11 bases lay between the germline ends.

This clonotype occurred many times. The V and J genes are TRBV20-1 and TRBJ1-2, with D unresolved. This CDR3 contains 11 residues. Between the trimmed V and J ends, which lost 5 bases and 0 bases, there was a span of 4 bases. Germline V gene data show CDR1 as DFQATT and CDR2 as SNEGSKA (reference sequence). The CDR3 protein is CSAQTNYGYTF. CDR3 DNA sequence: TGCAGTGCTCAAACTAACTATGGCTACACCTTC.

This clonotype was seen many times. The chain joins TRBV15 to TRBJ2-2, with 7 bases matching TRBD2. The CDR3 sequence is 20 residues long. Germline V gene data show CDR1 as LNHNV and CDR2 as YYDKDF (reference sequence). The J segment lost 1 base and the V segment lost 0 bases, leaving 14 bases of the junction unmatched. The CDR3 nucleotides read TGTGCCACCAGCAGAGAGGTCCTAAGCGGGAATTTAGGGAACACCGGGGAGCTGTTTTTT. Protein product: CATSREVLSGNLGNTGELFF.

This clonotype was counted many times. V and J are TRBV20-1 and TRBJ2-4; 13 bases map to TRBD2. Germline lookup yields CDR1 DFQATT and CDR2 SNEGSKA (reference sequence). The CDR3 sequence is 15 residues long. The V segment lost 0 bases and the J segment 9 bases; nucleotides outside the gene matches: 5. DNA for the CDR3: TGCAGTGCTAGAGATCTCGGACTAGCGGGAGTCATTCAGTACTTC. Protein product: CSARDLGLAGVIQYF.

This clonotype showed up many times. The chain has TRBV5-1 and TRBJ1-3; D is unresolved. The germline V gene encodes CDR1 SGHRS and CDR2 YFSETQ. The CDR3 is 15 amino acids. V lost 0 bases and J lost 4, with 11 bases in between. The CDR3 DNA is TGCGCCAGCAGCTTGGACGTGGGCTTCGGAAACACCATATATTTT. The encoded protein is CASSLDVGFGNTIYF.

The rearrangement joins TRBV6-1 to TRBJ1-3; D gene unclear. V was trimmed by 7 bases and J by 2 bases, leaving 15 bases between them. The CDR3 is made up of 15 amino acids. Germline V gene data show CDR1 as MNHNS and CDR2 as SASEGT. This chain's CDR3 is CASTRSAGTGNTIYF. DNA of the CDR3: TGTGCCAGCACCAGAAGCGCGGGAACTGGAAACACCATATATTTT.

This clonotype was seen ten or more times. The V gene is TRBV3-1, the J gene TRBJ1-4; 10 nucleotides match TRBD1. V trimming: 4 bases; J trimming: 11 bases; junction bases outside the gene matches: 7. This CDR3 is 14 amino acids long. Germline CDR1 reads LGHDT; CDR2 reads YNNKEL (reference sequence). CDR3 nucleotides: TGTGCCAGCAGCCGGGGACAGGGGATGGAGAAACTGTTTTTT. Its protein product is CASSRGQGMEKLFF.

This clonotype was counted at least ten times. The rearrangement uses TRBV28 and TRBJ2-1; 8 positions match TRBD1. CDR1 and CDR2 from the germline V gene are MDHEN and SYDVKM. The CDR3 runs 13 residues. After removal of 8 bases from V and 9 bases from J, the junction contained 9 bases not matched to a gene. CDR3 coding DNA: TGTGCCAGCTCTCGACAGGGGCGGGGTGAGCAGTTCTTC. Protein product: CASSRQGRGEQFF.

Many counts were recorded for this clonotype. The rearrangement uses TRBV10-3 and TRBJ2-7; D ambiguous. Germline V gives CDR1 ENHRY, CDR2 SYGVKD. The CDR3 spans 14 residues. Trimming removed 3 bases at V and 1 base at J, with 10 bases between. The CDR3 DNA sequence: TGTGCCATCAGTGACACATCTGTATCCTACGAGCAGTACTTC. This sequence encodes CAISDTSVSYEQYF.

There are many counts of this clonotype. The J gene is TRBJ1-1, the V gene TRBV7-9; D is undetermined. The germline CDR1 and CDR2 sequences are SEHNR and FQNEAQ (reference sequence). V gave up 5 bases and J gave up 1 base, with 5 bases separating them. There are 12 residues in the CDR3. Written as DNA, the CDR3 is TGTGCCAGCAGCCGCAAGAACACTGAAGCTTTCTTT. Amino acids: CASSRKNTEAFF.

This clonotype was seen ten or more times. The chain has TRBV20-1 and TRBJ2-7; D might be TRBD1 (5 bases). The CDR3 extends over 13 amino acids. Trimming removed 7 bases at V and 2 bases at J, with 15 bases between. Germline loops: CDR1 DFQATT, CDR2 SNEGSKA (reference sequence). CDR3 in DNA: TGCAGTGGATCGACTGGGGCGACCTACGAGCAGTACTTC. Amino acid sequence: CSGSTGATYEQYF.

Regarding this clonotype: This sequence may be a read error, since a much larger clone differs from it by one base. In this CDR3 the conserved last residue, phenylalanine or tryptophan, is missing, so a read error is likely. V usage is TRBV20-1 and J usage is TRBJ2-3; D perhaps matches TRBD2 (7 bases). The CDR3 runs to 17 residues. Trimming removed 1 base from V and 1 base from J, with 18 bases in between. Germline V lookup: CDR1 DFQATT, CDR2 SNEGSKA (reference sequence). The CDR3 protein is CSARVWGGPARTDTQYC. In DNA form, the CDR3 reads TGCAGTGCTAGAGTTTGGGGGGGGCCGGCTCGCACAGATACGCAGTATTGT.

Ten or more counts support this clonotype. The V call is TRBV11-2, the J call TRBJ1-2; D gene unclear. Germline CDR1 reads SGHAT; CDR2 reads FQNNGV. The CDR3 extends over 13 amino acids. Trimming removed 3 bases at V and 4 bases at J, with 9 bases between. CDR3 DNA sequence: TGTGCCAGCAGCTTCTCAGCTTCCTATGGCTACACCTTC. Translation: CASSFSASYGYTF.

This clonotype was found many times. The chain uses TRBV6-6 and TRBJ2-7; D call uncertain. V was cut by 4 bases and J by 0 bases, with 7 bases left in between. Germline V gives CDR1 MNHNY, CDR2 SVGAGI (reference sequence). This CDR3 is built from 13 residues. In DNA form, the CDR3 reads TGTGCCAGCAGTTGGCGGCCCTCCTACGAGCAGTACTTC. The encoded protein is CASSWRPSYEQYF.

The chain has TRBV20-1 and TRBJ2-3, with D tentatively TRBD1 (5 bases). The ends were cut back, 5 bases at V and 1 base at J, with 13 bases in the middle. The CDR3 is 14 residues long. Germline values: CDR1 DFQATT, CDR2 SNEGSKA (reference sequence). For the CDR3, the DNA is TGCAGTGCTTTAACCCCGACAGGCACAGATACGCAGTATTTT. This encodes CSALTPTGTDTQYF.

This clonotype was found many times. The chain couples TRBV7-3 to TRBJ2-7, with D possibly matching TRBD2 (6 bases). CDR1 and CDR2 (germline): SGHTA, FQGTGA. CDR3 length: 15 residues. V was clipped by 7 bases and J by 0 bases, with 16 bases between them. The CDR3 bases are TGTGCCAGCATTCTCGCCGGGACTTCCTCCTACGAGCAGTACTTC. Its translation: CASILAGTSSYEQYF.

This clonotype occurred many times. The chain uses TRBV6-5 and TRBJ1-1; TRBD1 might be the D (6 bases). This CDR3 contains 18 residues. CDR1 and CDR2 (germline): MNHEY, SVGAGI. Trimming removed 0 bases from V and 3 bases from J, with 20 bases in between. The CDR3 spells CASSYSNRVLILDTEAFF. As DNA, the CDR3 is TGTGCCAGCAGTTACTCCAACAGGGTACTGATCCTGGACACTGAAGCTTTCTTT.